These T cell receptor beta chains were read from a single sample in a study of blood T cell repertoires in COVID-19. The method was immunoSEQ multiplex PCR; TCRdb's version includes in-frame clones alone and lacks a portion of them. Of 150,000 to 200,000 clones in the sample, 70% to 85% were seen once. The sequenced sample was PBMCs or T cells enriched from blood (not recorded which). Receptors were obtained from a woman aged 60 to 75 with acute COVID-19. CDR3s include the opening cysteine and the closing phenylalanine or tryptophan. The order of the fields is clone size, J gene, D gene, V gene, CDR3 DNA, CDR3 protein. A D gene is named only where the DNA matches it firmly. The listing skips clone size in some rows; elsewhere it reads once, few, many or a size class.

.	TRBJ1-3	TRBD1	TRBV28	TGTGCCAGCAGTTTAGCCCCGACAGGGGTAGACACCATATATTTT	CASSLAPTGVDTIYF
.	TRBJ1-2	.	TRBV9	TGTGCCAGCAGGACAGCTGAGAACTATGGCTACACCTTC	CASRTAENYGYTF
.	TRBJ1-1	.	TRBV19	TGTGCCAGTAGTACCCAGATGGGACTTTCCCGTGTTGAAGCTTTCTTT	CASSTQMGLSRVEAFF
few	TRBJ2-7	.	TRBV4-2	TGTGCCAGCAGCCAGGGGGCGGGAGTGAACGAGCAGTACTTC	CASSQGAGVNEQYF
.	TRBJ2-2	TRBD2	TRBV6-5	TGTGCCAGCACGAGTCGGGGGGTGGACACCGGGGAGCTGTTTTTT	CASTSRGVDTGELFF
.	TRBJ2-2	TRBD1	TRBV5-5	TGTGCCAGCAGCTTGGGACCGGGGACAGCAAACACCGGGGAGCTGTTTTTT	CASSLGPGTANTGELFF
.	TRBJ1-1	.	TRBV9	TGTGCCAGTTCCCTTGGGGGGGAGGGCAACTTAGGAGCTTTCTTT	CASSLGGEGNLGAFF
.	TRBJ2-3	.	TRBV29-1	TGCAGCGTTGATGAGGGCGCAGATACGCAGTATTTT	CSVDEGADTQYF
.	TRBJ2-5	.	TRBV7-9	TGTGCCAGCAGCTTACCTTCAGGGTACCAAGAGACCCAGTACTTC	CASSLPSGYQETQYF
.	TRBJ1-1	.	TRBV5-5	TGTGCCAGCAGCTTGATTGGGGCGGGGACTGAAGCTTTCTTT	CASSLIGAGTEAFF
.	TRBJ2-3	TRBD2	TRBV7-2	TGTGCCAGCAGCGCGGATAGCGGGGGGCCAACCCAGGATACGCAGTATTTT	CASSADSGGPTQDTQYF
.	TRBJ1-2	.	TRBV12-3/TRBV12-4	TGTGCCAGCAGACCAGGGCGGAACTATGGCTACACCTTC	CASRPGRNYGYTF
.	TRBJ1-6	TRBD1	TRBV19	TGTGCCAGTAGTAAGGACAGGGGGGATTCACCCCTCCACTTT	CASSKDRGDSPLHF
once	TRBJ1-2	.	TRBV7-9	TGTGCCAGCGCAGGGGTTTATGGCTACACCTTC	CASAGVYGYTF
.	TRBJ2-2	.	TRBV19	TGTGCCAGTAGTGCAGGGGCCCTAAAGAACACCGGGGAGCTGTTTTTT	CASSAGALKNTGELFF
many	TRBJ2-5	.	TRBV7-2	TGTGCCAGCAGCTTAGTCCATAGCGGAGGAGAGACCCAGTACTTC	CASSLVHSGGETQYF
.	TRBJ1-1	.	TRBV6-5	TGTGCCAGCTCCGGACTCACGAACACTGAAGCTTTCTTT	CASSGLTNTEAFF
.	TRBJ2-7	TRBD2	TRBV6-5	TGTGCCACCGCGCCTATAGCGGGAGCGTACGAGCAGTACTTC	CATAPIAGAYEQYF
many	TRBJ1-2	.	TRBV5-4	TGTGCCACCGACCGCCAGGAGGGCGTCAACTATGGCTACACCTTC	CATDRQEGVNYGYTF